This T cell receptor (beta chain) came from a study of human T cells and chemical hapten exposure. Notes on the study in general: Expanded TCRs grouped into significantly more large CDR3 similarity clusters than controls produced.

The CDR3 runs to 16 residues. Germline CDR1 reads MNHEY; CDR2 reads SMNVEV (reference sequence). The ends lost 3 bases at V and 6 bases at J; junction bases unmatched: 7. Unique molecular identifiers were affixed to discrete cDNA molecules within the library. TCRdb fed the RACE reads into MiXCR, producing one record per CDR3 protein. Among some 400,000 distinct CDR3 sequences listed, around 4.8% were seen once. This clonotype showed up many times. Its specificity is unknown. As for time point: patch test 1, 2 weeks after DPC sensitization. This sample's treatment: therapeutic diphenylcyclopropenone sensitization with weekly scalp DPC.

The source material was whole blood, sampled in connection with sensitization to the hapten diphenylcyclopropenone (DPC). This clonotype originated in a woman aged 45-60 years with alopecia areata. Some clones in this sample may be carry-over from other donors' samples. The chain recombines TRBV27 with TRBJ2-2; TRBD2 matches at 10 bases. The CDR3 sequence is CASSFYLAGVAGELFF. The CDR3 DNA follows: TGTGCCAGCAGTTTTTACCTAGCGGGAGTTGCCGGGGAGCTGTTTTTT.